A single sample gave rise to the 5 T cell receptor beta chains below, sequenced in a study of cytomegalovirus exposure and HLA in healthy donors. The study ran its PCR with 60 Vbeta and 13 Jbeta primers. Using immunoSEQ multiplex PCR, the repertoire was profiled, and TCRdb retains in-frame clones only, with some absent. The repertoire holds 98,000 or so clones, with 60% to 80% as singletons. The sample taken for sequencing was PBMCs. These receptors all come from a man between 60 and 75 years old in good health and CMV-seropositive.

This clone was seen a single time. The chain carries TRBV6-1 and TRBJ1-3; 8 nucleotides align to TRBD1. Trimming removed 5 bases from V and 2 bases from J; junction bases left unmatched: 2. The CDR3 runs 14 residues. Germline V gene lookup returns CDR1 MNHNS and CDR2 SASEGT. The CDR3 protein is CASSRTGTGNTIYF. In DNA form, the CDR3 reads TGTGCCAGCAGTCGGACAGGGACTGGAAACACCATATATTTT.

The CDR3 reads CASRGGGQGNQPQHF. DNA for the CDR3: TGTGCCAGCAGGGGAGGGGGACAGGGCAATCAGCCCCAGCATTTT. This chain uses TRBV6-6 with TRBJ1-5, with 8 bases that match TRBD1. Germline trimming cut 6 bases from V and 2 bases from J; bases unmatched to any gene: 6. Germline values: CDR1 MNHNY, CDR2 SVGAGI (reference sequence). The CDR3 has 15 amino acids.

The CDR3 is CASSWDRGETGELFF. For the CDR3, the DNA is TGTGCCAGCAGCTGGGACAGGGGGGAGACCGGGGAGCTGTTTTTT. The chain couples TRBV5-8 to TRBJ2-2; 11 positions agree with TRBD1. The CDR3 has 15 amino acids. Germline V lookup: CDR1 SGHTS, CDR2 YDEGEE. Germline trimming cut 3 bases from V and 5 bases from J; bases unmatched to any gene: 3.

As DNA, the CDR3 is TGTGCCAGCAGCCCTAGCCGTTTGGGTGAAAAACTGTTTTTT. It yields the protein CASSPSRLGEKLFF. This sequence joins TRBV13 and TRBJ1-4, with unresolved D. Deletions cut 5 bases from V and 7 bases from J, with 14 bases between. Germline CDR1 PRHDT, CDR2 FYEKMQ (reference sequence). The CDR3 loop spans 14 amino acids.

The chain carries TRBV19 and TRBJ1-2, with TRBD1 as a possible D gene (6 bases). The CDR3 extends over 15 amino acids. From germline, CDR1 is LNHDA and CDR2 SQIVND (reference sequence). Trimming removed 1 base at V and 6 bases at J, with 15 bases between. As DNA, the CDR3 is TGTGCCAGTAGTATAGCCACACGGGGGGCGCATGGCTACACCTTC. This encodes CASSIATRGAHGYTF.